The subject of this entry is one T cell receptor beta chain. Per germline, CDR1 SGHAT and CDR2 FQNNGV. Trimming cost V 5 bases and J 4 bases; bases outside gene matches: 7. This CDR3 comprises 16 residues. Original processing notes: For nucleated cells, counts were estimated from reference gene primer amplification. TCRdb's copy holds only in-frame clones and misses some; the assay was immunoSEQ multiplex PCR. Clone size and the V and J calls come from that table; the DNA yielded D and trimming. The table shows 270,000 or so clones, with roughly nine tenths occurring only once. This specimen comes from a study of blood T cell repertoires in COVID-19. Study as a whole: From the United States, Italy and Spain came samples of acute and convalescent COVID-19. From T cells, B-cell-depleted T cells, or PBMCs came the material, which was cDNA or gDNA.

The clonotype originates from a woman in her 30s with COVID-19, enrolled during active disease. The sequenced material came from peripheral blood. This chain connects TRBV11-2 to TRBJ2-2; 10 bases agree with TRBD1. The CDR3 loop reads CASSLWGTGVTGELFF. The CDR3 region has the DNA TGTGCCAGCAGCCTATGGGGGACAGGGGTCACCGGGGAGCTGTTTTTT. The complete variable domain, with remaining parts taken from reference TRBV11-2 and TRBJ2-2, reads EAGVAQSPRYKIIEKRQSVAFWCNPISGHATLYWYQQILGQGPKLLIQFQNNGVVDDSQLPKDRFSAERLKGVDSTLKIQPAKLEDSAVYLCASSLWGTGVTGELFFGEGSRLTVL.